These 18 T cell receptor beta chains originate from one sample sequenced in a study of beta chain features in type 1 diabetes. The study reverse transcribed the entire isolated RNA, so it sequenced expressed TCRB transcripts. TCRdb's table, derived via immunoSEQ multiplex PCR, lists solely in-frame clones and lacks some. The repertoire consists of 220,000 or so clones, with around 68% occurring once and the leading ten covering around 0.05%. The sequenced material came from naive CD4+ T cells from blood. These receptor sequences come from a man between 25 and 39 years old in good health.

Details on this clone: A junction boundary mismatches the germline segment, possibly from a read error. The genes are TRBV11-2 and TRBJ2-5; D not resolved. The CDR3 contains 12 residues. In germline, CDR1 is SGHAT, CDR2 FQNNGV. CDR3 sequence reads: CASGFWAETQYF. The CDR3 coding sequence is TGTGCCAGCGGCTTCTGGGCGGAGACCCAGTACTTC.

The chain links TRBV18 to TRBJ2-7; unclear D gene. The germline CDR1 and CDR2 sequences are KGHSH and LQKENI. V gave up 2 bases and J gave up 3 bases, with 8 bases separating them. The CDR3 extends over 13 amino acids. CDR3: CASSPTSDYEQYF. The CDR3 DNA follows: TGTGCCAGCTCACCAACCAGCGACTACGAGCAGTACTTC.

The CDR3 reads CASGFAQGELFF. CDR3 in DNA: TGTGCTAGTGGTTTTGCCCAAGGGGAGCTGTTTTTT. The V gene is TRBV12-5, the J gene TRBJ2-2; no clear D. The CDR3 is made up of 12 amino acids. V was cut by 3 bases and J by 8 bases, with 7 bases left in between. Germline V gene lookup returns CDR1 LGHNT and CDR2 FRNRAP. Looking up the rest from reference TRBV12-5 and TRBJ2-2 gives the full variable domain: DARVTQTPRHKVTEMGQEVTMRCQPILGHNTVFWYRQTMMQGLELLAYFRNRAPLDDSGMPKDRFSAEMPDATLATLKIQPSEPRDSAVYFCASGFAQGELFFGEGSRLTVL.

This chain connects TRBV10-3 to TRBJ1-2; D call uncertain. Trimming shortened V by 8 bases and J by 10 bases, and 11 bases separated the two germline ends. Per the germline V gene, CDR1 is ENHRY and CDR2 is SYGVKD. The CDR3 totals 10 residues. The CDR3 bases are TGTGCCATCTTCGAAAGGCTCTACACCTTC. It yields the protein CAIFERLYTF.

This clone has just one count. The rearrangement uses TRBV5-1 and TRBJ2-1; possible D gene TRBD2, 5 bases. The CDR3 covers 11 residues. CDR1 SGHRS and CDR2 YFSETQ come from the germline V gene. V was cut by 2 bases and J by 10 bases, with 7 bases left in between. Here the CDR3 DNA reads TGCGCCAGCAGCTTCGGACTCGAGCAGTTCTTC. It is translated as CASSFGLEQFF.

The V and J genes are TRBV7-2 and TRBJ2-5, with D possibly TRBD1 on 5 matching bases. Per germline, CDR1 SGHTA and CDR2 FQGNSA. Trimming left V 2 bases short and J 2 bases short, with 12 bases between. The CDR3 covers 15 residues. For the CDR3, the DNA is TGTGCCAGCAGCTTAAGGGGAAGGGGACAAGAGACCCAGTACTTC. It is translated as CASSLRGRGQETQYF.

For the CDR3, the DNA is TGTGCCAGCAGTGGCCAGGGATTAACGAAGACCCAGTACTTC. Translating gives CASSGQGLTKTQYF. The genes are TRBV28 and TRBJ2-5; maybe TRBD1 (5 bases). Between the trimmed V and J ends, which lost 5 bases and 6 bases, there was a span of 16 bases. The CDR3 loop spans 14 amino acids. CDR1 is MDHEN and CDR2 is SYDVKM in the germline V gene.

The chain joins TRBV30 to TRBJ2-7; 8 bases line up with TRBD1. J was trimmed by 7 bases and V by 2 bases; bases with no gene match: 4. This CDR3 is 12 amino acids long. Germline V gives CDR1 GTSNPN, CDR2 SVGIG (reference sequence). CDR3 DNA: TGTGCCTGGAGTTTACAGGGGGGTGAGCAGTACTTC. Translating it yields CAWSLQGGEQYF.

The chain employs TRBV6-5 and TRBJ1-6, with no clear D. This CDR3 has 13 residues. In germline, CDR1 is MNHEY, CDR2 SVGAGI. With 0 bases removed from V and 14 bases from J, the gap between germline ends came to 11 bases. The DNA for the CDR3 is TGTGCCAGCAGTTACTCTGATATGGGATCCCTCCACTTT. It codes for CASSYSDMGSLHF.

The chain links TRBV30 to TRBJ2-7; TRBD2 matches 12 bases. The germline CDR1 and CDR2 sequences are GTSNPN and SVGIG (reference sequence). V shed 2 bases, J shed 2 bases, and the junction held 4 bases outside the gene matches. This CDR3 has 15 residues. CDR3 coding DNA: TGTGCCTGGAGTTTCCGACTAGCGGGGGCCTACGAGCAGTACTTC. It specifies CAWSFRLAGAYEQYF.

This clone was observed once. The chain has TRBV6-5 and TRBJ2-7, with 14 positions matching TRBD2. This CDR3 is built from 15 residues. Trimming at V came to 6 bases and at J to 3 bases, leaving 4 bases not matched to a gene. Germline loops: CDR1 MNHEY, CDR2 SVGAGI. DNA of the CDR3: TGTGCCAGCAGCCGAGGGACTAGCGGGAGCTACGAGCAGTACTTC. Its protein product is CASSRGTSGSYEQYF.

The chain employs TRBV5-1 and TRBJ2-3; D possibly corresponds to TRBD2 (6 bases). Between the trimmed V and J ends, which lost 4 bases and 1 base, there was a span of 16 bases. Germline V gene lookup returns CDR1 SGHRS and CDR2 YFSETQ. The CDR3 has 16 residues. Here the CDR3 reads CASSRQAGTGTDTQYF. The CDR3 nucleotides read TGCGCCAGCAGCCGCCAAGCGGGTACCGGCACAGATACGCAGTATTTT.

This clone is a singleton in its sample. The CDR3 region is CASSQSGTWVLAKNIQYF. CDR3 bases: TGTGCCAGCAGTCAATCCGGGACATGGGTCTTAGCCAAAAACATTCAGTACTTC. This rearrangement joins TRBV27 to TRBJ2-4, with D possibly TRBD1 on 6 matching bases. Trimming took 5 bases from V and 0 from J, leaving 20 bases between them. CDR1 MNHEY and CDR2 SMNVEV come from the germline V gene (reference sequence). This CDR3 contains 18 residues.

This chain uses TRBV30 with TRBJ2-5; D remains ambiguous. The germline V gene encodes CDR1 GTSNPN and CDR2 SVGIG (reference sequence). The CDR3 length is 10 residues. The V gene lost 5 bases and the J gene lost 6 bases, with 7 bases spanning the gap. The DNA of the CDR3 is TGTGCCTGGGGTGGTCAGACCCAGTACTTC. This translates into CAWGGQTQYF.

The rearrangement joins TRBV4-3 to TRBJ2-1, with a weak D call TRBD2 (6 bases). The CDR3 is 12 residues long. Trimming shortened V by 0 bases and J by 12 bases, and 9 bases separated the two germline ends. Germline V gene sequence: CDR1 LGHNA, CDR2 YSLEER. Here the CDR3 DNA reads TGCGCCAGCAGCCAAGATAGGGGAGGGCAGTTCTTC. Its protein is CASSQDRGGQFF.

The chain has TRBV6-5 and TRBJ2-1; D unclear. The CDR3 totals 14 residues. Trimming left V 6 bases short and J 2 bases short, with 11 bases between. Germline-derived CDR1 and CDR2 are MNHEY and SVGAGI. CDR3 region: CASRRLQPYNEQFF. The CDR3 DNA reads TGTGCCAGCAGGAGACTTCAGCCCTACAATGAGCAGTTCTTC.

The rearrangement links TRBV5-6 to TRBJ1-5; D gene ambiguous. This CDR3 is built from 13 residues. CDR1 and CDR2 from the germline V gene are SGHDT and YYEEEE. With 2 bases removed from V and 7 bases from J, the gap between germline ends came to 10 bases. The CDR3 spells CASSFGGSQPQHF. DNA for the CDR3: TGTGCCAGCAGCTTTGGAGGGTCCCAGCCCCAGCATTTT.

The CDR3 reads CASSSRDNTGELFF. The CDR3 nucleotides read TGTGCCAGCAGCTCACGGGACAACACCGGGGAGCTGTTTTTT. The chain couples TRBV9 to TRBJ2-2; D possibly uses TRBD1 or TRBD2 (5 bases each). Trimming pared 4 bases from V and 2 bases from J, leaving 9 bases between. This CDR3 spans 14 amino acids. Germline V CDR1 and CDR2: SGDLS, YYNGEE. The full variable domain, its missing parts supplied by reference TRBV9 and TRBJ2-2, is DSGVTQTPKHLITATGQRVTLRCSPRSGDLSVYWYQQSLDQGLQFLIQYYNGEERAKGNILERFSAQQFPDLHSELNLSSLELGDSALYFCASSSRDNTGELFFGEGSRLTVL.